The 5 T cell receptor beta chains given below trace back to one sample, sequenced in a study of blood T cell repertoires in COVID-19 (dated by TCRdb to about 2020). Library construction relied on the immunoSEQ multiplex PCR assay. In TCRdb, the immuneACCESS table is reduced to in-frame sequences with V and J assigned. These tables do not hold every clone; where another copy was compared, an unresolved V gene accounts for under half, and the others remain unexplained. The sample includes a few hundred thousand clones, with 70% to 90% observed a single time. The ten most abundant clones make up around 3.1% of the sample. Sequencing used peripheral blood. Receptors originate from a man between 60 and 75 years old with acute or convalescent COVID-19.

The rearrangement links TRBV2 to TRBJ1-5, with 10 positions matching TRBD1. Unmatched junction bases numbered 5, after V lost 4 bases and J lost 2 bases. This CDR3 contains 16 residues. Per the germline V gene, CDR1 is SNHLY and CDR2 is FYNNEI. CDR3 region: CASSGQGAPGNQPQHF. The DNA for the CDR3 is TGTGCCAGCAGTGGACAGGGGGCGCCGGGCAATCAGCCCCAGCATTTT.

The CDR3 protein is CASSQVLSAAYGYTF. CDR3 coding DNA: TGTGCCAGCAGCCAAGTTCTCAGTGCCGCCTATGGCTACACCTTC. The rearrangement links TRBV3-1 (or the pseudogene TRBV3-2) to TRBJ1-2, with unresolved D. In germline, CDR1 is LGHDT, CDR2 YNNKEL (reference sequence). Between the trimmed V and J ends, which lost 1 base and 4 bases, there was a span of 13 bases. The CDR3 is 15 amino acids.

The genes are TRBV7-8 and TRBJ2-5, with D tentatively TRBD1 (5 bases). The CDR3 extends over 16 amino acids. The germline V and J ends were trimmed by 4 bases and 2 bases, with 17 bases remaining between them. The germline gives CDR1 SGHVS, CDR2 FQNEAQ. Here the CDR3 reads CASSSKGLVGQETQYF. CDR3 DNA: TGTGCCAGCAGCTCGAAGGGGCTAGTTGGGCAAGAGACCCAGTACTTC.

The rearrangement joins TRBV9 to TRBJ2-7, with a tentative D call TRBD1 (6 bases). V gave up 3 bases and J gave up 0 bases, with 13 bases separating them. CDR3 length equals 15 residues. The germline V gene encodes CDR1 SGDLS and CDR2 YYNGEE. The CDR3 sequence is CASSARGSLSYEQYF. The DNA of the CDR3 is TGTGCCAGCAGCGCGAGGGGGTCCCTCTCCTACGAGCAGTACTTC.

The chain employs TRBV28 and TRBJ1-1; TRBD1 aligns across 7 bases. The CDR3 totals 16 residues. Looked up from germline, CDR1 is MDHEN and CDR2 is SYDVKM. J was trimmed by 0 bases and V by 7 bases; bases with no gene match: 11. The CDR3 DNA sequence: TGTGCCAGCAATTTGGACAGGAGCATCCTGAACACTGAAGCTTTCTTT. It codes for CASNLDRSILNTEAFF.